The rows below give T cell receptor beta chains drawn from one sample of a study of shared clonotypes between healthy human individuals. Here immunoSEQ multiplex PCR was the method, and the copy in TCRdb shows in-frame clones only, minus some. This sample carries about 2.2 million clones, just over 90% of them seen once, and the ten largest clones take roughly 1.7%. Source material: naive CD8+ T cells from PBMCs. The receptors come from a man aged 18 to 30 in good health. Some clones in this sample may be carry-over from other donors' samples. Each CDR3 is given without its conserved first and last residue. Fields, in order: J gene, V gene, CDR3 protein.

J gene: TRBJ2-7
V gene: TRBV2
CDR3 protein: ASSAKTGSSYEQY

J gene: TRBJ2-5
V gene: TRBV7-9
CDR3 protein: ASSSEWTGTETQY

J gene: TRBJ1-3
V gene: TRBV2
CDR3 protein: AISGTSSGNTIY

J gene: TRBJ2-7
V gene: TRBV6-1
CDR3 protein: ASSSGVSYEQY

J gene: TRBJ2-5
V gene: TRBV28
CDR3 protein: ASNAGQETQY

J gene: TRBJ1-1
V gene: TRBV13
CDR3 protein: ASSPADRNTEAF

J gene: TRBJ2-5
V gene: TRBV7-8
CDR3 protein: ASSFPSGRRNLETQY

J gene: TRBJ2-7
V gene: TRBV7-8
CDR3 protein: ASSFGQGPYEQY

J gene: TRBJ1-5
V gene: TRBV27
CDR3 protein: ASRGFGVSEPQH

J gene: TRBJ2-5
V gene: TRBV7-9
CDR3 protein: ASSFLSVQETQY

J gene: TRBJ2-7
V gene: TRBV5-6
CDR3 protein: ASSFGSSSYEQY

J gene: TRBJ2-3
V gene: TRBV27
CDR3 protein: ASSIRRTDTQY

J gene: TRBJ1-1
V gene: TRBV7-9
CDR3 protein: ASSLVAGNTEAF

J gene: TRBJ1-1
V gene: TRBV14
CDR3 protein: ASSQDPVPGRAF